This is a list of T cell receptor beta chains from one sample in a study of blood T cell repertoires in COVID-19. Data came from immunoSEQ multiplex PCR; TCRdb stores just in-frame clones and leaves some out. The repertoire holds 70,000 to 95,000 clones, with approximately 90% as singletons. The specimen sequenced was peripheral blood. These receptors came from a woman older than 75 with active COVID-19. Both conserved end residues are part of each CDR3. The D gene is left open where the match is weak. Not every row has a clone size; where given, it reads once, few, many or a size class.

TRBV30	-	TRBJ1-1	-	CAWSNRQSEAFF	TGTGCCTGGAGTAACCGACAGTCTGAAGCTTTCTTT
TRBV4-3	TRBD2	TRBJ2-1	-	CASSQEPASGRFEQFF	TGCGCCAGCAGCCAAGAACCGGCTAGCGGGCGTTTTGAGCAGTTCTTC
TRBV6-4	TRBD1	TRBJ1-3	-	CASGTGAYGNTIYF	TGTGCCAGCGGGACAGGGGCGTATGGAAACACCATATATTTT
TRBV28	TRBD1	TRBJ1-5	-	CASSLARTGNSNQPQHF	TGTGCCAGCAGTTTAGCACGGACAGGGAATAGCAATCAGCCCCAGCATTTT
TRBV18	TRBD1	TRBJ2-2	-	CASSSGQVNTGELFF	TGTGCCAGCTCGTCTGGACAGGTGAACACCGGGGAGCTGTTTTTT
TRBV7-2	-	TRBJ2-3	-	CASSSVSRDTQYF	TGTGCCAGCAGCTCCGTTTCTAGGGATACGCAGTATTTT
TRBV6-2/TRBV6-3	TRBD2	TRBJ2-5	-	CASSYERGQETQYF	TGTGCCAGCAGTTACGAGCGGGGGCAAGAGACCCAGTACTTC
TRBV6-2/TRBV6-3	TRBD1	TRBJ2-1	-	CASSGGQGGEGEQFF	TGTGCCAGCAGTGGGGGACAGGGAGGGGAGGGTGAGCAGTTCTTC
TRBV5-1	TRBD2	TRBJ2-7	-	CASSVSGAFSYEQYF	TGCGCCAGCAGCGTTAGCGGGGCCTTCTCCTACGAGCAGTACTTC
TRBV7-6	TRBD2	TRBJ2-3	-	CASSLEGGSITDTQYF	TGTGCCAGCAGCTTAGAAGGCGGGAGTATAACAGATACGCAGTATTTT
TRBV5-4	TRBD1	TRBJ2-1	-	CASSSARDRNNEQFF	TGTGCCAGCAGCTCGGCCCGGGACAGAAACAATGAGCAGTTCTTC
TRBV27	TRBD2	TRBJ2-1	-	CASSFTLREAIREQFF	TGTGCCAGCAGTTTCACGTTGCGGGAGGCCATTAGGGAGCAGTTCTTC
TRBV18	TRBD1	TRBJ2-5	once	CASKLQGAETQYF	TGTGCCAGTAAACTCCAGGGGGCCGAGACCCAGTACTTC
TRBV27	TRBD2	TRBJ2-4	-	CAEIAGGLNIQYF	TGTGCCGAGATAGCGGGAGGGCTAAACATTCAGTACTTC
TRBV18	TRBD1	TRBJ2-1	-	CASSHRMGQGGSEQFF	TGTGCCAGCTCACATCGAATGGGACAGGGGGGTTCGGAGCAGTTCTTC
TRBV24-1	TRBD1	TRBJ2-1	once	CATAPYGGQGPNEQFF	TGTGCCACCGCACCCTATGGGGGACAGGGACCCAATGAGCAGTTCTTC
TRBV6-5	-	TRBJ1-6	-	CASSYDRGNNSPLHF	TGTGCCAGCAGTTACGATCGGGGTAATAATTCACCCCTCCACTTT
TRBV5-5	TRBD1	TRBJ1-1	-	CASSLGWTGSTEAFF	TGTGCCAGCAGCTTGGGGTGGACAGGGAGTACTGAAGCTTTCTTT
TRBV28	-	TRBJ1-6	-	CASSLSSSYNSPLHF	TGTGCCAGCAGTTTATCCAGCTCCTATAATTCACCCCTCCACTTT
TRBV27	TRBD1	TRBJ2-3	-	CASKRTGRGDTQYF	TGTGCCAGCAAACGGACAGGGCGAGGGGATACGCAGTATTTT
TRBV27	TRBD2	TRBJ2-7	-	CASRTGTSGYEQYF	TGTGCCAGCAGAACCGGGACTAGCGGCTACGAGCAGTACTTC
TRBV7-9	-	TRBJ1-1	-	CASSFTGGRSEAFF	TGTGCCAGCAGCTTTACGGGGGGCCGGAGTGAAGCTTTCTTT
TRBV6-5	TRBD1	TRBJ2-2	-	CASSYSGTEPGELFF	TGTGCCAGCAGTTACTCTGGGACAGAACCCGGGGAGCTGTTTTTT
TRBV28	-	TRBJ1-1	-	CASEFATGNGEAFF	TGTGCCAGCGAATTCGCTACAGGGAATGGTGAAGCTTTCTTT
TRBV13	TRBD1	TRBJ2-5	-	CASSLVFRGRETQYF	TGTGCCAGCAGCTTAGTATTTAGGGGGCGAGAGACCCAGTACTTC
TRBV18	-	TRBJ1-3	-	CASSPPQGPNGNTIYF	TGTGCCAGCTCACCACCGCAGGGGCCCAATGGAAACACCATATATTTT
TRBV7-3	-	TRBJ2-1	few	CASSSGLFPNEQFF	TGTGCCAGCAGCTCCGGACTGTTCCCCAATGAGCAGTTCTTC
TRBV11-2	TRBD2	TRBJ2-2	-	CASSPGLASYGELFF	TGTGCCAGCAGCCCGGGACTAGCGTCGTACGGGGAGCTGTTTTTT
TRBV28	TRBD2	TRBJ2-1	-	CASRLAGGGSYNEQFF	TGTGCCAGCAGACTAGCGGGTGGGGGCTCCTACAATGAGCAGTTCTTC
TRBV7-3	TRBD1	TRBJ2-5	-	CASSLVAGGLETQYF	TGTGCCAGCAGCTTAGTCGCAGGGGGCTTGGAGACCCAGTACTTC
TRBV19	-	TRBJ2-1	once	CATLGEGGISYNEQFF	TGTGCCACCCTCGGCGAGGGCGGGATCTCCTACAATGAGCAGTTCTTC
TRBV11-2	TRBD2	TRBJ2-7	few	CASSLARTSGVYEQYF	TGTGCCAGCAGCTTAGCCCGGACTAGCGGGGTCTACGAGCAGTACTTC
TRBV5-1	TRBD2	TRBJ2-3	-	CASAREGSQPTDTQYF	TGCGCCAGCGCTAGGGAGGGGTCCCAGCCCACAGATACGCAGTATTTT